This passage covers 26 T cell receptor beta chains from one sample sequenced in a study of T-cell memory formation after mild COVID-19. A single record per CDR3 protein comes from TCRdb applying MiXCR to the 5' RACE reads. Seen here are around 470,000 distinct CDR3 sequences, about 20% observed once, and the top ten hold roughly 8.4%. The material sequenced was PBMCs or a T cell subset sorted from them (not recorded which). The origin of the receptors is an adult woman who had mild COVID-19 (a few samples of this study predate the infection). Cell type and time point are not known.

This clonotype has more than one count but fewer than ten. This chain joins TRBV12-3 or TRBV12-4 and TRBJ2-7; the D call may be TRBD1 or TRBD2 (7 bases each). CDR3 size: 16 residues. V dropped 5 bases and J dropped 2 bases, with 19 bases sitting between them. CDR3 DNA sequence: TGTGCCAGCAGTACCGGACGGGGGAGGGGGCCCTACGAGCAGTACTTC. This translates into CASSTGRGRGPYEQYF.

This rearrangement joins TRBV7-6 to TRBJ2-1, with D possibly TRBD1 on 5 matching bases. V was trimmed by 5 bases and J by 0 bases, leaving 11 bases between them. Germline CDR1 and CDR2: SGHVS and FNYEAQ. The CDR3 has 15 amino acids. This CDR3 is CASSPHDSSYNEQFF. For the CDR3, the DNA is TGTGCCAGCAGCCCACACGACAGCTCCTACAATGAGCAGTTCTTC.

J is TRBJ2-7 and V is TRBV7-2; TRBD1 aligns across 7 bases. The CDR3 is 15 residues long. Trimming removed 5 bases from V and 0 bases from J; junction bases left unmatched: 7. Looked up from germline, CDR1 is SGHTA and CDR2 is FQGNSA. DNA for the CDR3: TGTGCCAGCAGCCTGATGACAGGGATCTCCTACGAGCAGTACTTC. Translated: CASSLMTGISYEQYF. Full variable domain (missing parts from reference TRBV7-2 and TRBJ2-7): GAGVSQSPSNKVTEKGKDVELRCDPISGHTALYWYRQSLGQGLEFLIYFQGNSAPDKSGLPSDRFSAERTGGSVSTLTIQRTQQEDSAVYLCASSLMTGISYEQYFGPGTRLTVT.

This clonotype showed up just a few times. V and J are TRBV5-6 and TRBJ1-2; no clear D gene. Trimming stripped 2 bases from V and 4 bases from J, with 15 bases between. The CDR3 contains 15 residues. Germline CDR1 and CDR2: SGHDT and YYEEEE. In nucleotides, the CDR3 is TGTGCCAGCAGCTTCACAACGGCACTCAGCTATGGCTACACCTTC. Translation: CASSFTTALSYGYTF. Variable domain in full (rest from reference TRBV5-6 and TRBJ1-2): DAGVTQSPTHLIKTRGQQVTLRCSPKSGHDTVSWYQQALGQGPQFIFQYYEEEERQRGNFPDRFSGHQFPNYSSELNVNALLLGDSALYLCASSFTTALSYGYTFGSGTRLTVV.

The chain is built from TRBV29-1 and TRBJ2-1; D is perhaps TRBD1 (6 bases). The CDR3 is 15 amino acids. The germline V gene has CDR1 SQVTM and CDR2 ANQGSEA. The ends were cut back, 0 bases at V and 4 bases at J, with 13 bases in the middle. CDR3 sequence reads: CSVEEKGTRYNEQFF. As DNA, the CDR3 is TGCAGCGTTGAAGAAAAGGGGACAAGGTACAATGAGCAGTTCTTC.

J is TRBJ1-5 and V is TRBV2; D remains ambiguous. Germline V gene sequence: CDR1 SNHLY, CDR2 FYNNEI. The CDR3 has 15 residues. Trimming took off 0 bases at V and 3 bases at J, with 9 bases between the two ends. CDR3: CASSEALVLNQPQHF. CDR3 bases: TGTGCCAGCAGTGAAGCCCTGGTTCTCAATCAGCCCCAGCATTTT.

Only a few counts were recorded for this clonotype. This chain joins TRBV2 and TRBJ1-1; D gene uncertain. CDR1 and CDR2 (germline): SNHLY, FYNNEI. This CDR3 spans 12 amino acids. Trimming took off 5 bases at V and 8 bases at J, with 12 bases between the two ends. Here the CDR3 DNA reads TGTGCCAGCAGTCGGACGGTGCCAGAAGCTTTCTTT. It codes for CASSRTVPEAFF.

This clonotype was recorded at least ten times. The chain couples TRBV7-3 to TRBJ2-1; 12 bases line up with TRBD2. Germline CDR1 reads SGHTA; CDR2 reads FQGTGA. V lost 4 bases and J lost 4; bases outside the gene matches: 8. The CDR3 length is 17 residues. The CDR3 bases are TGTGCCAGCAGCTCCTACGGGACTAGCGGGCCGTACAATGAGCAGTTCTTC. Amino acid sequence: CASSSYGTSGPYNEQFF.

This clonotype was detected a few times. The V call is TRBV5-1, the J call TRBJ2-3; D is perhaps TRBD2 (6 bases). The CDR3 extends over 14 amino acids. Per germline, CDR1 SGHRS and CDR2 YFSETQ. With 0 bases removed from V and 4 bases from J, the gap between germline ends came to 9 bases. CDR3 protein: CASSLVGEADTQYF. The CDR3 DNA is TGCGCCAGCAGCTTGGTAGGGGAGGCAGATACGCAGTATTTT.

V is TRBV6-1 and J is TRBJ2-7; D is uncertain. Between the trimmed V and J ends, which lost 3 bases and 3 bases, there was a span of 15 bases. CDR3 size: 15 residues. Germline V lookup: CDR1 MNHNS, CDR2 SASEGT. DNA of the CDR3: TGTGCCAGCAGTGATCGGGCTTCGGTCATCTACGAGCAGTACTTC. Translated, it gives CASSDRASVIYEQYF.

This clonotype was picked up a small number of times. The rearrangement uses TRBV15 and TRBJ2-5, with 8 bases fitting TRBD2. The CDR3 sequence is 13 residues long. The junction had 5 bases not matched to a gene; V was cut back by 6 bases and J by 5 bases. CDR1 LNHNV and CDR2 YYDKDF come from the germline V gene (reference sequence). The CDR3, as DNA: TGTGCCACCAGGTCGGGGGGGGCCGAGACCCAGTACTTC. It translates to CATRSGGAETQYF.

This clonotype was seen more than once but under ten times. This chain joins TRBV12-3 or TRBV12-4 and TRBJ2-5; a possible D gene is TRBD1 (6 bases). The V and J ends lost 1 base and 5 bases respectively, with 23 bases between them. The CDR3 length is 18 residues. This CDR3 is CASSLVRGTGSEWETQYF. The CDR3, as DNA: TGTGCCAGCAGTTTAGTACGTGGAACAGGGAGTGAGTGGGAGACCCAGTACTTC.

This chain connects TRBV7-3 to TRBJ2-6; D is possibly TRBD2 (7 bases). Germline values: CDR1 SGHTA, CDR2 FQGTGA. The CDR3 totals 16 residues. V lost 8 bases and J 3 bases, leaving 17 bases between the germline ends. The CDR3 region has the DNA TGTGCCAGCGCCCTGACGGGGGGCGGTGGGGCCAACGTCCTGACTTTC. This codes for CASALTGGGGANVLTF.

This clonotype has just a few counts. The chain has TRBV10-3 and TRBJ2-3, with a possible D match to TRBD2 (6 bases). The CDR3 contains 15 residues. V shed 10 bases and J shed 3 bases, with 20 bases lying between them. Germline lookup yields CDR1 ENHRY and CDR2 SYGVKD. Here the CDR3 reads CATAGPGGLTDTQYF. As DNA, the CDR3 is TGTGCCACCGCCGGCCCTGGGGGACTGACAGATACGCAGTATTTT.

The table lists this clonotype with a few counts. The rearrangement joins TRBV30 to TRBJ1-1; the D gene is possibly TRBD1 (5 bases). The V and J ends lost 1 base and 7 bases respectively, with 13 bases between them. The CDR3 is 13 residues long. Germline CDR1 and CDR2: GTSNPN and SVGIG (reference sequence). CDR3 sequence (DNA): TGTGCCTGGAGTGGGGGCGAAGGGGTTGAAGCTTTCTTT. This gives the protein CAWSGGEGVEAFF.

The rearrangement links TRBV7-3 to TRBJ1-6, with D possibly TRBD1 on 6 matching bases. This CDR3 is 15 amino acids long. Germline assignment: CDR1 SGHTA and CDR2 FQGTGA. V lost 6 bases, J lost 5 bases, and 14 bases lay in between. The CDR3, as DNA: TGTGCCAGCAGGCAGGGGAATCTACATAATTCACCCCTCCACTTT. Amino acids: CASRQGNLHNSPLHF.

This chain joins TRBV12-3 or TRBV12-4 and TRBJ2-5; perhaps TRBD1 as D (5 bases). The CDR3 covers 14 residues. Trimming cost V 6 bases and J 1 base, with 12 bases left between them. Here the CDR3 reads CASSTPGSQETQYF. DNA of the CDR3: TGTGCCAGCAGCACACCAGGGTCCCAAGAGACCCAGTACTTC.

This clonotype appeared a few times. The rearrangement uses TRBV15 and TRBJ2-1; 8 positions match TRBD2. The CDR3 runs to 13 residues. CDR1 is LNHNV and CDR2 is YYDKDF in the germline V gene (reference sequence). The V gene end was trimmed by 10 bases and the J gene end by 6 bases; junction bases not matched to a gene: 8. The DNA for the CDR3 is TGTGCCAGCAGTCGGGCGGGGGGCAATGAGCAGTTCTTC. Translation: CASSRAGGNEQFF.

The V gene is TRBV5-1, the J gene TRBJ2-3; perhaps TRBD1 as D (6 bases). From germline, CDR1 is SGHRS and CDR2 YFSETQ. The V gene lost 4 bases and the J gene lost 5 bases, with 11 bases spanning the gap. The CDR3 runs 13 residues. CDR3 in DNA: TGCGCCAGCAGCGGGGGCACGGAAGATACGCAGTATTTT. Its protein product is CASSGGTEDTQYF.

Of note for this clonotype: One junction end does not reproduce the germline sequence, and a read error may be involved. The chain links TRBV5-6 to TRBJ1-2, with TRBD1 matching over 10 bases. This CDR3 is 13 amino acids long. Germline V gene sequence: CDR1 SGHDT, CDR2 YYEEEE. The CDR3 nucleotides read TGTGCCAGCAGCTTGGACGGGACAGGGGATGTCTCCTTC. This gives the protein CASSLDGTGDVSF.

The table lists this clonotype with a few counts. CDR3 loop: CASSLEYTGLEQYF. The CDR3, as DNA: TGTGCCAGCAGCTTAGAGTATACAGGACTCGAGCAGTACTTC. The chain combines TRBV7-9 with TRBJ2-7; either TRBD1 or TRBD2 may fit D (5 bases each). The CDR3 sequence is 14 residues long. CDR1 and CDR2 from the germline V gene are SEHNR and FQNEAQ (reference sequence). Trimming cost V 1 base and J 6 bases, with 13 bases left between them.

The V call is TRBV7-9, the J call TRBJ2-3; 8 bases are a match to TRBD2. The junction had 2 bases not matched to a gene; V was cut back by 3 bases and J by 0 bases. Per the germline V gene, CDR1 is SEHNR and CDR2 is FQNEAQ (reference sequence). This CDR3 is built from 15 residues. The CDR3 loop reads CASSFPSGSTDTQYF. The DNA for the CDR3 is TGTGCCAGCAGCTTTCCTAGCGGGAGCACAGATACGCAGTATTTT.

This clonotype was recorded a few times. The chain uses TRBV9 and TRBJ2-1; 11 bases align to TRBD2. In germline, CDR1 is SGDLS, CDR2 YYNGEE. Trimming took 3 bases from V and 0 from J; bases not matched to a gene: 5. The CDR3 length is 17 residues. The CDR3 DNA reads as TGTGCCAGCAGCGAATCGACTAGCGGGGACTCCTACAATGAGCAGTTCTTC. It specifies CASSESTSGDSYNEQFF.

The chain has TRBV10-3 and TRBJ1-3; 7 nucleotides line up with TRBD1. V trimming: 5 bases; J trimming: 0 bases; junction bases outside the gene matches: 7. Germline CDR1 ENHRY, CDR2 SYGVKD. The CDR3 runs 16 residues. The CDR3 coding sequence is TGTGCCATCAGTCGGACAGGCCTGAGCTCTGGAAACACCATATATTTT. As protein: CAISRTGLSSGNTIYF.

This sequence joins TRBV20-1 and TRBJ2-4; D ambiguous. V lost 1 base and J 6 bases, leaving 10 bases between the germline ends. The CDR3 covers 13 residues. Germline V gene sequence: CDR1 DFQATT, CDR2 SNEGSKA (reference sequence). CDR3 in amino acids: CSARAPLGNIQYF. Written as DNA, the CDR3 is TGCAGTGCTAGAGCCCCCCTGGGAAACATTCAGTACTTC.

This clonotype was counted only a few times. The V and J genes are TRBV12-5 and TRBJ2-1, with D perhaps TRBD2 (6 bases). CDR1 is LGHNT, CDR2 FRNRAP, per germline. V shed 5 bases and J shed 2 bases, with 16 bases lying between them. The CDR3 is made up of 16 amino acids. The CDR3 DNA is TGTGCTAGTGGTCGACCAGGGCGGGGAACCTACAATGAGCAGTTCTTC. Its protein is CASGRPGRGTYNEQFF.